Each of the 17 T cell receptor beta chains below was sequenced from the same sample in a study of T cell responses to AZD1222 COVID-19 vaccine. Assay used: immunoSEQ multiplex PCR; TCRdb lists only in-frame clones, some missing. In the table there are about 120,000 clones, about 85% of which are singletons. The input for sequencing was peripheral blood, taken on day 0 of AZD1222 vaccination. The receptors originated from an adult in good health.

In DNA, the CDR3 is TGCGCCAGCAGCCAAGATCAGGGTCCCACTGAAGCTTTCTTT. The encoded protein is CASSQDQGPTEAFF. The V gene is TRBV4-1, the J gene TRBJ1-1, with D possibly matching TRBD1 (5 bases). The V end was cut by 0 bases, the J end by 4 bases, with 9 bases between. Germline V gene sequence: CDR1 MGHRA, CDR2 YSYEKL. The CDR3 is 14 residues long.

CDR3 DNA: TGTGCCAGCAGTAATCAGGGATTTAATTCACCCCTCCACTTT. It is translated as CASSNQGFNSPLHF. J is TRBJ1-6 and V is TRBV6-5, with D perhaps TRBD1 (5 bases). Germline CDR1 and CDR2: MNHEY and SVGAGI. V lost 5 bases and J 6 bases, leaving 11 bases between the germline ends. The length of the CDR3 is 14 residues.

This clone was counted once. The rearrangement uses TRBV7-9 and TRBJ2-3; D not certain. The CDR3 has 15 amino acids. CDR1 is SEHNR, CDR2 FQNEAQ, per germline (reference sequence). Trimming stripped 2 bases from V and 0 bases from J, with 9 bases between. The CDR3: CASSLHGTSTDTQYF. The CDR3 region has the DNA TGTGCCAGCAGCTTACACGGAACTAGCACAGATACGCAGTATTTT.

The genes are TRBV5-1 and TRBJ1-3, with TRBD1 identical over 9 bases. This CDR3 spans 14 amino acids. Germline V lookup: CDR1 SGHRS, CDR2 YFSETQ. Trimming took 4 bases from V and 8 from J; bases not matched to a gene: 7. The CDR3: CASSSRTGADTIYF. DNA for the CDR3: TGCGCCAGCAGCAGTCGGACAGGGGCTGACACCATATATTTT.

The V and J genes are TRBV28 and TRBJ2-5; 7 bases match TRBD2. Germline loops: CDR1 MDHEN, CDR2 SYDVKM. The CDR3 length is 14 residues. J was trimmed by 3 bases and V by 3 bases; bases with no gene match: 4. The CDR3 sequence: CASSLAGVEETQYF. For the CDR3, the DNA is TGTGCCAGCAGTTTGGCGGGAGTCGAAGAGACCCAGTACTTC.

The gene calls are TRBV5-1 and TRBJ1-2; 9 positions match TRBD1. This CDR3 has 18 amino acids. Germline V gene lookup returns CDR1 SGHRS and CDR2 YFSETQ. J gave up 8 bases and V 0 bases, and 17 bases lay outside the gene matches. The CDR3 nucleotides are TGCGCCAGCAGCTTGGCTCCGGGACAGGGTCGAGCTATCTCCGGCTACACCTTC. Residues: CASSLAPGQGRAISGYTF.

The rearrangement links TRBV5-1 to TRBJ2-3; the match to TRBD2 covers 14 bases. The V segment lost 5 bases and the J segment 5 bases; nucleotides outside the gene matches: 10. CDR1 is SGHRS, CDR2 YFSETQ, per germline. This CDR3 contains 17 residues. CDR3 nucleotide sequence: TGCGCCAGCAGTCCGGGACTAGCGGGAGAGGGAGGAGATACGCAGTATTTT. Translating gives CASSPGLAGEGGDTQYF. The full variable domain, in which reference TRBV5-1 and TRBJ2-3 provide the parts outside the CDR3, is KAGVTQTPRYLIKTRGQQVTLSCSPISGHRSVSWYQQTPGQGLQFLFEYFSETQRNKGNFPGRFSGRQFSNSRSEMNVSTLELGDSALYLCASSPGLAGEGGDTQYFGPGTRLTVL.

This chain uses TRBV7-2 with TRBJ2-3; 7 bases map to TRBD2. Trimming took 3 bases from V and 1 from J; bases not matched to a gene: 4. CDR3 length: 15 residues. In germline, CDR1 is SGHTA, CDR2 FQGNSA. The CDR3 loop reads CASSFGGRGTDTQYF. CDR3 coding DNA: TGTGCCAGCAGCTTTGGCGGGAGAGGCACAGATACGCAGTATTTT. The variable domain in full, with the rest retrieved from reference TRBV7-2 and TRBJ2-3, is GAGVSQSPSNKVTEKGKDVELRCDPISGHTALYWYRQSLGQGLEFLIYFQGNSAPDKSGLPSDRFSAERTGGSVSTLTIQRTQQEDSAVYLCASSFGGRGTDTQYFGPGTRLTVL.

The rearrangement uses TRBV25-1 and TRBJ1-1, with TRBD1 matching 11 bases. V dropped 1 base and J dropped 5; count of bases not matched to a gene: 12. This CDR3 is built from 18 residues. Per germline, CDR1 MGHDK and CDR2 SYGVNS. The CDR3 region is CASSESGTGGRRETEAFF. DNA of the CDR3: TGTGCCAGCAGTGAATCGGGGACAGGGGGTAGAAGGGAAACTGAAGCTTTCTTT.

In this sample, this clone turned up once. The chain employs TRBV7-3 and TRBJ2-7; D gene ambiguous. V was pared by 2 bases and J by 4 bases, with 9 bases between. Germline assignment: CDR1 SGHTA and CDR2 FQGTGA. The CDR3 extends over 13 amino acids. The CDR3 bases are TGTGCCAGCAGCTTAGGCCGAGAATACGAGCAGTACTTC. Protein product: CASSLGREYEQYF. The entire variable domain, with the rest obtained from reference TRBV7-3 and TRBJ2-7, is as follows: GAGVSQTPSNKVTEKGKYVELRCDPISGHTALYWYRQSLGQGPEFLIYFQGTGAADDSGLPNDRFFAVRPEGSVSTLKIQRTERGDSAVYLCASSLGREYEQYFGPGTRLTVT.

The chain has TRBV18 and TRBJ2-3, with D perhaps matching TRBD1 (6 bases). The CDR3 totals 14 residues. V lost 6 bases and J lost 1, with 11 bases in between. Germline values: CDR1 KGHSH, CDR2 LQKENI. CDR3 protein: CASSSNRGTDTQYF. The CDR3 nucleotides are TGTGCCAGCTCGTCTAACAGGGGCACAGATACGCAGTATTTT.

This chain links TRBV7-9 with TRBJ2-1; 8 nucleotides match TRBD2. In germline, CDR1 is SEHNR, CDR2 FQNEAQ (reference sequence). Trimming took 3 bases from V and 6 from J; bases not matched to a gene: 10. The CDR3 loop spans 16 amino acids. The CDR3 DNA reads as TGTGCCAGCAGCTTCCCCCCACTAGCGGCCCCCAATGAGCAGTTCTTC. It encodes CASSFPPLAAPNEQFF.

The V and J genes are TRBV7-9 and TRBJ2-3; D not certain. The CDR3 consists of 15 residues. Germline V CDR1 and CDR2: SEHNR, FQNEAQ (reference sequence). The V end lost 1 base, the J end lost 0 bases, and 8 bases lay between the germline ends. The CDR3 here is CASSLDSTSTDTQYF. The CDR3 bases are TGTGCCAGCAGCTTAGATAGTACTAGCACAGATACGCAGTATTTT.

CDR3 nucleotides: TGTGCCAGCTATCCTGGATGGGGCACTAATGAAAAACTGTTTTTT. Encoded protein: CASYPGWGTNEKLFF. The chain is built from TRBV6-5 and TRBJ1-4; D is perhaps TRBD1 (5 bases). CDR1 is MNHEY, CDR2 SVGAGI, per germline. This CDR3 region has 15 residues. Trimming shortened V by 8 bases and J by 2 bases, and 15 bases separated the two germline ends.

A note on this clone: The junction shows a germline mismatch at one end, possibly a read error. The genes are TRBV7-7 and TRBJ2-3, with 15 positions matching TRBD2. The germline gives CDR1 SSHAT, CDR2 FNYEAQ (reference sequence). CDR3 length: 16 residues. The DNA of the CDR3 is TGTGCTAGCAGCCCCCGGACTAGCGGGAGGGGTGATACGCAGTATTTT. Translating gives CASSPRTSGRGDTQYF.

J is TRBJ1-1 and V is TRBV5-1; 10 bases are shared with TRBD1. Per the germline V gene, CDR1 is SGHRS and CDR2 is YFSETQ. The junction had 11 bases not matched to a gene; V was cut back by 4 bases and J by 8 bases. CDR3 length: 15 amino acids. DNA for the CDR3: TGCGCCAGCAGCCCCGGAGGACAGGGGGGTGCGGAAGCTTTCTTT. Its protein product is CASSPGGQGGAEAFF.

The CDR3 DNA reads as TGTGCCAGCCAGGGACTAGCGGGAGTGGATGAGCAGTTCTTC. It yields the protein CASQGLAGVDEQFF. This sequence joins TRBV2 and TRBJ2-1, with TRBD2 identical over 14 bases. CDR3 length equals 14 residues. The ends lost 8 bases at V and 8 bases at J; junction bases unmatched: 5. The germline V gene has CDR1 SNHLY and CDR2 FYNNEI.